The 30 T cell receptor beta chains in this list originate from one sample, sequenced in a study of CD8 T cells in ankylosing spondylitis. TCRdb processed the 5' RACE reads anew with MiXCR; each CDR3 protein has one entry. This table holds around 320,000 distinct CDR3 sequences, less than 25% found once. The sample consisted of blood, either unsorted or a sorted T cell fraction (not recorded which). The receptor set was obtained from a female donor with ankylosing spondylitis or in good health (not recorded which).

The chain carries TRBV12-3 or TRBV12-4 and TRBJ2-5; either TRBD1 or TRBD2 may supply D (6 bases each). The CDR3 extends over 15 amino acids. The ends were cut back, 6 bases at V and 2 bases at J, with 16 bases in the middle. CDR3 DNA sequence: TGTGCCAGCAGCCCGGGGGCTAGCGTACAAGAGACCCAGTACTTC. The encoded protein is CASSPGASVQETQYF.

The chain links TRBV5-1 to TRBJ2-6; D is undetermined. V lost 0 bases, J lost 0 bases, and 7 bases lay in between. Per germline, CDR1 SGHRS and CDR2 YFSETQ. This CDR3 has 16 residues. CDR3 in amino acids: CASSLAPSSGANVLTF. The CDR3 region has the DNA TGCGCCAGCAGCTTGGCCCCTTCCTCTGGGGCCAACGTCCTGACTTTC.

This clonotype occurred a few times. The gene calls are TRBV6-5 and TRBJ2-5; weak D call: TRBD1 (5 bases). Germline CDR1 reads MNHEY; CDR2 reads SVGAGI. Trimming shortened V by 2 bases and J by 2 bases, and 15 bases separated the two germline ends. This CDR3 has 16 amino acids. The CDR3 loop reads CASSYKMAGRQETQYF. As DNA, the CDR3 is TGTGCCAGCAGTTACAAGATGGCAGGGCGGCAAGAGACCCAGTACTTC.

This clonotype was detected a few times. This chain links TRBV11-2 with TRBJ1-1; a possible D gene is TRBD1 (6 bases). The CDR3 sequence is 12 residues long. V lost 1 base and J lost 6, with 6 bases in between. Germline loops: CDR1 SGHAT, CDR2 FQNNGV. The CDR3 DNA sequence: TGTGCCAGCAGCTTAGGACAGGCTGAAGCTTTCTTT. Translating it yields CASSLGQAEAFF.

This chain joins TRBV20-1 and TRBJ2-7; TRBD2 matches at 9 bases. CDR3 size: 17 residues. With 2 bases clipped from V and 3 bases from J, the junction kept 14 bases outside the gene matches. Germline V CDR1 and CDR2: DFQATT, SNEGSKA (reference sequence). The CDR3 coding sequence is TGCAGTGCTAGAACTCCTGGCGGCGGGAGGGGTAACTACGAGCAGTACTTC. Translating gives CSARTPGGGRGNYEQYF.

This clonotype was found a few times. This rearrangement joins TRBV20-1 to TRBJ2-7; D is perhaps TRBD1 or TRBD2 (6 bases each). The CDR3 loop spans 14 amino acids. CDR1 is DFQATT, CDR2 SNEGSKA, per germline (reference sequence). The V and J ends lost 6 bases and 2 bases respectively, with 17 bases between them. Here the CDR3 reads CSAREDSFAYEQYF. Here the CDR3 DNA reads TGCAGTGCCAGGGAGGACAGCTTCGCCTACGAGCAGTACTTC.

This chain joins TRBV12-3 or TRBV12-4 and TRBJ2-1; 8 positions match TRBD1. The junction had 3 bases not matched to a gene; V was cut back by 3 bases and J by 5 bases. This CDR3 spans 14 amino acids. CDR3 region: CASSFRGRHNEQFF. CDR3 nucleotides: TGTGCCAGCAGTTTCAGGGGGCGGCACAATGAGCAGTTCTTC.

By its share, this clonotype is medium-sized. In nucleotides, the CDR3 is TGTGCCACCAGTGATTTGCGTGGGGGATTTGTTGAGCAGTTCTTC. The encoded protein is CATSDLRGGFVEQFF. The chain has TRBV24-1 and TRBJ2-1, with D perhaps TRBD1 or TRBD2 (5 bases each). The germline CDR1 and CDR2 sequences are KGHDR and SFDVKD. Between the trimmed V and J ends, which lost 0 bases and 9 bases, there was a span of 14 bases. The CDR3 consists of 15 residues.

This chain connects TRBV11-3 to TRBJ1-1; TRBD1 is a possible D gene (5 bases). Per germline, CDR1 SGHNT and CDR2 YENEEA. The CDR3 contains 13 residues. Trimming cost V 5 bases and J 2 bases, with 9 bases left between them. The DNA of the CDR3 is TGTGCCAGCAGCACAGACAGTAACACTGAAGCTTTCTTT. Encoded protein: CASSTDSNTEAFF.

The chain recombines TRBV12-3 or TRBV12-4 with TRBJ1-3; 7 positions match TRBD1. Trimming cost V 10 bases and J 4 bases; bases outside gene matches: 13. This CDR3 has 15 residues. The CDR3 reads CATIREGALGNTIYF. The CDR3 nucleotides read TGTGCCACCATCAGAGAGGGGGCATTAGGAAACACCATATATTTT.

This rearrangement joins TRBV7-2 to TRBJ1-2; the match to TRBD1 covers 10 bases. The CDR3 is 15 amino acids. Germline V CDR1 and CDR2: SGHTA, FQGNSA. Trimming at V came to 2 bases and at J to 8 bases, leaving 8 bases not matched to a gene. The CDR3 DNA follows: TGTGCCAGCAGCTTAACGTCGACAGGGGGCATGGGCTACACCTTC. Its translation: CASSLTSTGGMGYTF.

The V gene is TRBV7-3, the J gene TRBJ2-7; 9 bases agree with TRBD1. CDR3 length: 13 residues. Germline V gives CDR1 SGHTA, CDR2 FQGTGA. The junction had 2 bases not matched to a gene; V was cut back by 2 bases and J by 6 bases. CDR3 nucleotide sequence: TGTGCCAGCAGCTTAGGGACAGGGACCGAGCAGTACTTC. It specifies CASSLGTGTEQYF.

Ten or more counts support this clonotype. This sequence joins TRBV12-3 or TRBV12-4 and TRBJ2-5; D call uncertain. V lost 1 base and J lost 4, with 10 bases in between. The CDR3 contains 14 residues. The CDR3 is CASSLGALSETQYF. CDR3 DNA sequence: TGTGCCAGCAGTTTAGGGGCTTTATCAGAGACCCAGTACTTC.

This clonotype was seen repeatedly, ten times or more. This rearrangement joins TRBV5-1 to TRBJ2-1; no reliable D call. The CDR3 is made up of 13 amino acids. CDR1 and CDR2 from the germline V gene are SGHRS and YFSETQ. V dropped 4 bases and J dropped 4 bases, with 9 bases sitting between them. CDR3 amino acids: CASSRRGYNEQFF. The CDR3 DNA follows: TGCGCCAGCAGCAGACGAGGTTACAATGAGCAGTTCTTC.

The chain employs TRBV20-1 and TRBJ1-2; D is unresolved. CDR1 DFQATT and CDR2 SNEGSKA come from the germline V gene (reference sequence). The CDR3 has 12 amino acids. V was clipped by 2 bases and J by 4 bases, with 8 bases between them. Here the CDR3 DNA reads TGCAGTGCTAGAAGTGATTCCTATGGCTACACCTTC. Protein: CSARSDSYGYTF.

Remarks on this clonotype: At one end the junction does not follow the germline gene, possibly because of a read error. In DNA form, the CDR3 reads TGCGCCAGCAGCCAAGGGCGGAGGTTCGCGAACACCGGGGAGCTGCTTTTT. This translates into CASSQGRRFANTGELLF. The chain couples TRBV4-3 to TRBJ2-2; TRBD2 might be the D (5 bases). The CDR3 totals 17 residues. CDR1 is LGHNA and CDR2 is YSLEER in the germline V gene.

The gene calls are TRBV7-2 and TRBJ1-5; D remains ambiguous. V gave up 5 bases and J gave up 4 bases, with 15 bases separating them. The CDR3 runs 15 residues. CDR1 SGHTA and CDR2 FQGNSA come from the germline V gene. CDR3 loop: CASSLRPAGNQPQHF. The CDR3 coding sequence is TGTGCCAGCAGCCTCCGACCCGCAGGTAATCAGCCCCAGCATTTT.

This clonotype was detected ten times or more. J is TRBJ2-1 and V is TRBV4-2; TRBD2 agrees at 7 bases. The J segment lost 5 bases and the V segment lost 3 bases, leaving 10 bases of the junction unmatched. The length of the CDR3 is 16 residues. Germline CDR1 LGHNA, CDR2 YNFKEQ. As DNA, the CDR3 is TGTGCCAGCAGCCATCCCGGGACTACGGGGAACAATGAGCAGTTCTTC. Its translation is CASSHPGTTGNNEQFF.

This clonotype was detected only a few times. The genes are TRBV9 and TRBJ2-5, with 12 bases lining up with TRBD2. The CDR3 extends over 16 amino acids. V lost 0 bases, J lost 2 bases, and 2 bases stayed unmatched. The germline V gene encodes CDR1 SGDLS and CDR2 YYNGEE. The CDR3 DNA reads TGTGCCAGCAGCGTAGGACTAGCGGGAGATCAAGAGACCCAGTACTTC. It codes for CASSVGLAGDQETQYF.

The table lists this clonotype with a few counts. The V gene is TRBV5-1, the J gene TRBJ2-7, with D maybe TRBD2 (6 bases). The CDR3 spans 15 residues. The germline V gene has CDR1 SGHRS and CDR2 YFSETQ. The ends were cut back, 2 bases at V and 0 bases at J, with 12 bases in the middle. The CDR3 DNA follows: TGCGCCAGCAGCTTAGGAGGGGATAGCTCCTACGAGCAGTACTTC. Translating it yields CASSLGGDSSYEQYF.

Concerning this clonotype: Since a much larger clone is just one base distant, this may be a read error. The rearrangement joins TRBV27 to TRBJ1-1, with D tentatively TRBD1 (5 bases). Germline assignment: CDR1 MNHEY and CDR2 SMNVEV (reference sequence). The CDR3 has 14 amino acids. The CDR3 nucleotides are TGTGCCAGCAGCTCCAGGGTGGGAGGGACTGAAGCTTTATTT. Its translation is CASSSRVGGTEALF.

The chain is built from TRBV20-1 and TRBJ2-1; TRBD1 aligns across 7 bases. The germline gives CDR1 DFQATT, CDR2 SNEGSKA (reference sequence). Losses at the gene ends were 6 bases for V and 0 bases for J; bases not matched to a gene: 14. This CDR3 has 17 amino acids. The CDR3 bases are TGCAGTGCCCCGGCCGGCCTCAGGGGGACCTCCTACAATGAGCAGTTCTTC. Translated: CSAPAGLRGTSYNEQFF.

This chain links TRBV12-3 or TRBV12-4 with TRBJ2-5; 8 bases fit TRBD2. The V gene end was trimmed by 3 bases and the J gene end by 2 bases; junction bases not matched to a gene: 2. The CDR3 sequence is 14 residues long. CDR3 sequence: CASSLGLVQETQYF. CDR3 nucleotide sequence: TGTGCCAGCAGTTTGGGACTAGTTCAAGAGACCCAGTACTTC.

The chain recombines TRBV15 with TRBJ2-7; D not resolved. V was trimmed by 1 base and J by 6 bases, leaving 10 bases between them. Looked up from germline, CDR1 is LNHNV and CDR2 is YYDKDF (reference sequence). This CDR3 region has 13 residues. For the CDR3, the DNA is TGTGCCACCAGCAGAGGCTCTACTGCCGAGCAGTACTTC. This translates into CATSRGSTAEQYF.

The V gene is TRBV20-1, the J gene TRBJ2-7; 7 bases agree with TRBD2. Germline lookup yields CDR1 DFQATT and CDR2 SNEGSKA (reference sequence). The CDR3 is made up of 13 amino acids. V lost 6 bases, J lost 1 base, and 6 bases stayed unmatched. Here the CDR3 DNA reads TGCAGTGCCCGGGACTACCGTTCCTACGAGCAGTACTTC. This gives the protein CSARDYRSYEQYF.

The V and J genes are TRBV5-1 and TRBJ2-7; TRBD1 matches at 9 bases. Germline V gene lookup returns CDR1 SGHRS and CDR2 YFSETQ. Trimming took 8 bases from V and 4 from J; bases not matched to a gene: 7. This CDR3 has 13 residues. CDR3 region: CASKPGQGYEQYF. The CDR3 DNA is TGCGCCAGTAAACCTGGACAGGGGTACGAGCAGTACTTC.

This clonotype was found a few times. J is TRBJ2-3 and V is TRBV10-3; 14 bases map to TRBD2. With V trimmed by 8 bases and J by 6 bases, 7 bases remained unmatched. The CDR3 is made up of 15 amino acids. From germline, CDR1 is ENHRY and CDR2 SYGVKD. In DNA form, the CDR3 reads TGTGCCATCGGACCCCGGACTAGCGGGAGGGATACGCAGTATTTT. Protein: CAIGPRTSGRDTQYF.

This rearrangement joins TRBV11-3 to TRBJ2-1; 7 positions agree with TRBD2. This CDR3 region has 15 residues. Germline-derived CDR1 and CDR2 are SGHNT and YENEEA. With V trimmed by 5 bases and J by 10 bases, 14 bases remained unmatched. The CDR3 here is CASSPGRARGVEQFF. CDR3 DNA: TGTGCCAGCAGCCCTGGGAGGGCTAGGGGTGTGGAGCAGTTCTTC.

There are a few counts of this clonotype. The J gene is TRBJ1-4, the V gene TRBV10-2; a weak D match, TRBD1 (6 bases). The CDR3 is 15 amino acids. V lost 6 bases and J lost 0, with 11 bases in between. Germline loops: CDR1 WSHSY, CDR2 SAAADI. The CDR3 DNA reads as TGCGCCAGCAGAGTATCAGGGGCAACTAATGAAAAACTGTTTTTT. Translating gives CASRVSGATNEKLFF.

The chain couples TRBV10-1 to TRBJ2-7; D possibly uses TRBD1 or TRBD2 (5 bases each). The CDR3 is made up of 16 amino acids. With 6 bases removed from V and 1 base from J, the gap between germline ends came to 19 bases. Germline V lookup: CDR1 WNHNN, CDR2 SYGVQD (reference sequence). The CDR3 region is CASRRRGRRLSYEQYF. The CDR3, as DNA: TGCGCCAGCAGAAGAAGGGGTAGAAGACTATCCTACGAGCAGTACTTC.